This T cell receptor (beta chain) stems from a study of graft-versus-host responses after intestinal transplantation. Study details: Grafts that recipients had were multivisceral, liver-intestinal, or isolated intestinal transplants.

General study results and limits: GvH clones turned up in recipient marrow; some had shown up first in ileum or blood. Within the allografts of patients who had graft-donor T cell macrochimerism, graft-versus-host to host-versus-graft clonal ratios were high.

CDR1 and CDR2 from the germline V gene are SGHNT and YYREEE (reference sequence). V trimming: 4 bases; J trimming: 3 bases; junction bases outside the gene matches: 3. CDR3 length equals 13 residues. Remarks on this clone: What it binds is not known.

TCRdb's table, derived via immunoSEQ multiplex PCR, lists solely in-frame clones and lacks some. The sample shows over 55,000 clones, nearly 85% of them seen only once. The V call is TRBV5-4, the J call TRBJ2-5; TRBD1 agrees at 7 bases. The sequence was obtained from a human donor who was the organ donor for an intestinal transplant. The sequencing here drew on unstimulated CD4+ T cells sorted from spleen or lymph node cells, taken before transplant. The CDR3 bases are TGTGCCAGCAGCCCCGACAGGGAAGAGACCCAGTACTTC. This sequence encodes CASSPDREETQYF.